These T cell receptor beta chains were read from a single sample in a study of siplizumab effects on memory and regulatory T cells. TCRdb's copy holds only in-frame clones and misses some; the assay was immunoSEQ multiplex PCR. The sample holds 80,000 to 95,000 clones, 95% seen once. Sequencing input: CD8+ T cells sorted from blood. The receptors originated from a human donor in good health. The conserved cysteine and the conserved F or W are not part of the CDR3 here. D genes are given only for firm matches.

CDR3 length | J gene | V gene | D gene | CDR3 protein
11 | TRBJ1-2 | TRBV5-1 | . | ASSFGTPYGYT
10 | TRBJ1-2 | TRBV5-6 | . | ASSPGVYGYT
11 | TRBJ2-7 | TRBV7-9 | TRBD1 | ASSYITGTGGI
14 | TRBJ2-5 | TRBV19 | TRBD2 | ASSPRLAGNQETQY
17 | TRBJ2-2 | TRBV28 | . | ASSLSGPGRAVEGGELF
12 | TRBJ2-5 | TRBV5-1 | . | ASSFSRDTETQY
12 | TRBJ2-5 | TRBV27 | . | ASSFGWARETQY
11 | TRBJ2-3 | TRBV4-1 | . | ASSPTGEDTQY
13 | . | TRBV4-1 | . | ASSQVGGSGYEQY
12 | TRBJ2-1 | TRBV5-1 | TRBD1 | ASSLAGTAYEQF
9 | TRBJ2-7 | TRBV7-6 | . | ASSANSEQY
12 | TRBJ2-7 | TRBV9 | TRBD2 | ASSGGLGDYEQY
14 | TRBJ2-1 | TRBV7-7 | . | ASSLQPGASGDEQF
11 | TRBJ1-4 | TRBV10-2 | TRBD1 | ASSEDPGQDPF
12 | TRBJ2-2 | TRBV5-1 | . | ASSLPYETGELF
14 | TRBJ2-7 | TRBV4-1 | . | ASSQDLGRRDYEQY
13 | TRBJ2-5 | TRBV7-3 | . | ASSWGTGSKETQY
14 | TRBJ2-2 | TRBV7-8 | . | ASSPWGAMNTGELF
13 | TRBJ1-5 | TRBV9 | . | ASSREEGGNQPQH
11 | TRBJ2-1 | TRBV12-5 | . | ASGPTTIHEQF
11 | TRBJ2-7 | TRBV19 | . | ASSILEGVEQY
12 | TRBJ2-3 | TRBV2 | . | ASRGTMGTDTQY
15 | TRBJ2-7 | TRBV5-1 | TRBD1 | ASSLLLTGTEDYEQY
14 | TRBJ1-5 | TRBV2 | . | ASSEQGQYSNQPQH
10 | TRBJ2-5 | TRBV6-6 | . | ASSEQGETQY
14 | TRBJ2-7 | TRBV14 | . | ASSQVRDPLRNEQY
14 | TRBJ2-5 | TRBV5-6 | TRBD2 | ASSLGLAGEIETQY
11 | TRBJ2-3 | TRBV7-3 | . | ASSLISGDTQY
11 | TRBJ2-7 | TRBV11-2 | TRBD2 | ASSSRGGSEQY
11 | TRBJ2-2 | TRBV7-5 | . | ASSRGGTGELF
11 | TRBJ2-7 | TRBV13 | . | ASSWGSSYEQY